This T cell receptor (beta chain) is from a study of blood T cell repertoires in COVID-19. Looking at the study overall: The United States, Italy and Spain provided the acute and convalescent COVID-19 samples. PBMCs, B-cell-depleted T cells, or T cells were the source of the cDNA or gDNA that made up the material.

Authors' analysis steps: Researchers report that nucleated cell counts were estimated from reference gene primer amplification. The protocol was immunoSEQ multiplex PCR, while the TCRdb copy is restricted to in-frame clones and leaves out a portion. That table supplies the V and J calls and clone size; D and trimming were determined from the DNA. This sample carries about 350,000 clones, roughly 87% of them seen once, and the ten largest clones take roughly a tenth. Seattle cases were enrolled at active infection and followed longitudinally. The origin of this receptor is a man younger than 40 with COVID-19, enrolled during active disease. The specimen sequenced was peripheral blood.

For the CDR3, the DNA is TGTGCCAGCAGTGAAAGGGGACAGGGTTCCTACGAGCAGTACTTC. This encodes CASSERGQGSYEQYF. The chain carries TRBV2 and TRBJ2-7, with 9 bases fitting TRBD1. Germline loops: CDR1 SNHLY, CDR2 FYNNEI. This CDR3 region has 15 residues. V lost 2 bases to trimming and J lost 1 base; unmatched junction nucleotides: 3.